Listed here are 12 T cell receptor beta chains from one sample, sequenced in a study of early T cells in non-severe SARS-CoV-2 infection. TCRdb passed the 5' RACE reads through MiXCR, listing each CDR3 protein once. The sample shows 25,000 to 35,000 distinct CDR3 sequences, under 7.5% of them seen only once. Material: whole blood. The source of these receptors is an adult who was a healthcare worker with PCR-confirmed SARS-CoV-2 infection or an uninfected control (not recorded which).

This clonotype was observed a few times. The chain links TRBV11-3 to TRBJ2-1, with D perhaps TRBD1 (5 bases). Germline CDR1 reads SGHNT; CDR2 reads YENEEA. The length of the CDR3 is 13 residues. V dropped 1 base and J dropped 10 bases, with 11 bases sitting between them. CDR3 sequence: CASSLGSTGEQFF. The CDR3 DNA is TGTGCCAGCAGCTTAGGGAGTACAGGAGAGCAGTTCTTC. Combining the CDR3 with reference TRBV11-3 and TRBJ2-1 gives the whole variable domain EAGVVQSPRYKIIEKKQPVAFWCNPISGHNTLYWYLQNLGQGPELLIRYENEEAVDDSQLPKDRFSAERLKGVDSTLKIQPAELGDSAVYLCASSLGSTGEQFFGPGTRLTVL.

The table lists this clonotype with many counts. The rearrangement links TRBV18 to TRBJ2-7; 8 bases line up with TRBD1. V trimming: 5 bases; J trimming: 5 bases; junction bases outside the gene matches: 5. CDR3 length equals 13 residues. Looked up from germline, CDR1 is KGHSH and CDR2 is LQKENI. The CDR3 region has the DNA TGTGCCAGCTCAGGACAGGGTATAAACGAGCAGTACTTC. Translated: CASSGQGINEQYF.

This clonotype was detected many times. The rearrangement uses TRBV20-1 and TRBJ2-5, with D unclear. The length of the CDR3 is 13 residues. V gave up 2 bases and J gave up 5 bases, with 12 bases separating them. The germline CDR1 and CDR2 sequences are DFQATT and SNEGSKA (reference sequence). The CDR3 DNA reads as TGCAGTGCTAGAACGGAACTTCTGGAGACCCAGTACTTC. Translating gives CSARTELLETQYF.

This clonotype was observed a handful of times. A much larger clone lies one base from this, so it may be a read error. The chain employs TRBV7-2 and TRBJ2-2, with no clear D. The CDR3 runs 16 residues. Germline loops: CDR1 SGHTA, CDR2 FQGNSA. Trimming took 2 bases from V and 5 from J, leaving 15 bases between them. CDR3 in amino acids: CASSLLGADSTGELFF. CDR3 in DNA: TGTGCCAGCAGCTTACTTGGCGCTGACTCAACCGGGGAGCTGTTTTTT.

This clonotype was found a few times. V and J are TRBV27 and TRBJ2-1; the D gene is possibly TRBD2 (6 bases). This CDR3 is 14 amino acids long. Deletions cut 7 bases from V and 6 bases from J, with 16 bases between. Germline V gives CDR1 MNHEY, CDR2 SMNVEV (reference sequence). Here the CDR3 DNA reads TGTGCCAGCACCTGGCGGAGGGGTGGCAATGAGCAGTTCTTC. This gives the protein CASTWRRGGNEQFF.

J is TRBJ2-3 and V is TRBV20-1; D might be TRBD2 (6 bases). This CDR3 contains 14 residues. The V end was cut by 5 bases, the J end by 3 bases, with 15 bases between. CDR1 and CDR2 from the germline V gene are DFQATT and SNEGSKA (reference sequence). CDR3 sequence reads: CSAEGLTTTDTQYF. In DNA, the CDR3 is TGCAGTGCTGAAGGACTAACCACGACAGATACGCAGTATTTT.

The V and J genes are TRBV20-1 and TRBJ1-2; D is ambiguous. Germline values: CDR1 DFQATT, CDR2 SNEGSKA (reference sequence). Trimming shortened V by 0 bases and J by 4 bases, and 6 bases separated the two germline ends. There are 12 residues in the CDR3. This chain's CDR3 is CSARDWPYGYTF. CDR3 nucleotide sequence: TGCAGTGCTAGAGATTGGCCCTATGGCTACACCTTC.

This clonotype was observed many times. CDR3 amino acids: CASSPPSRRNTEAFF. The CDR3 bases are TGTGCCAGCTCACCACCTTCCAGGAGGAACACTGAAGCTTTCTTT. The genes are TRBV18 and TRBJ1-1; D call uncertain. Germline V gene lookup returns CDR1 KGHSH and CDR2 LQKENI. Trimming left V 0 bases short and J 1 base short, with 9 bases between. CDR3 length: 15 residues.

This clonotype was observed at least ten times. CDR3 bases: TGCGCCAGCAGCTTGGGGACAGCTCAAATCTATGGCTACACCTTC. It codes for CASSLGTAQIYGYTF. V gene TRBV5-1 combines with J gene TRBJ1-2; tentatively, D is TRBD1 (6 bases). V was clipped by 0 bases and J by 4 bases, with 13 bases between them. Germline V gives CDR1 SGHRS, CDR2 YFSETQ. The CDR3 consists of 15 residues.

By sample share, this clonotype is medium-sized (0.01 to 0.1%). The V call is TRBV20-1, the J call TRBJ2-1, with TRBD2 matching 8 bases. Germline V lookup: CDR1 DFQATT, CDR2 SNEGSKA (reference sequence). V shed 0 bases, J shed 4 bases, and the junction held 8 bases outside the gene matches. The CDR3 totals 16 residues. CDR3: CSARDPVAGHYNEQFF. CDR3 nucleotide sequence: TGCAGTGCTAGAGATCCGGTAGCGGGACATTACAATGAGCAGTTCTTC.

This clonotype occurred many times. The chain couples TRBV4-1 to TRBJ1-2, with TRBD1 as a possible D gene (6 bases). From germline, CDR1 is MGHRA and CDR2 YSYEKL. V was trimmed by 1 base and J by 4 bases, leaving 22 bases between them. CDR3 length: 18 residues. The CDR3 DNA reads TGCGCCAGCAGCCAAGTTCGGGGGGGCACCTCCCCACCCTATGGCTACACCTTC. Translated, it gives CASSQVRGGTSPPYGYTF.

The sample holds many counts of this clonotype. The chain employs TRBV4-3 and TRBJ2-3, with 12 bases matching TRBD2. Germline V lookup: CDR1 LGHNA, CDR2 YSLEER. This CDR3 comprises 18 residues. Trimming removed 0 bases from V and 3 bases from J; junction bases left unmatched: 7. CDR3 bases: TGCGCCAGCAGCCAAGATCGAGATCTAGCGGGGGGGACAGATACGCAGTATTTT. Translated, it gives CASSQDRDLAGGTDTQYF.